This entry lists 26 T cell receptor beta chains sequenced from one sample in a study of identifying expanded T cells in peripheral blood. Data came from immunoSEQ multiplex PCR; TCRdb stores just in-frame clones and leaves some out. In the table there are tens of thousands of clones, approximately 87% of which are singletons. Source material: blood. The receptors originated from a person between 18 and 75 years old in good health.

The chain combines TRBV7-2 with TRBJ2-5; 12 bases map to TRBD2. There are 16 residues in the CDR3. Germline assignment: CDR1 SGHTA and CDR2 FQGNSA. The trim removed 2 bases at V and 5 bases at J, leaving 6 bases unmatched. This CDR3 reads CASSLSQTSGSETQYF. The DNA of the CDR3 is TGTGCCAGCAGCTTATCGCAGACTAGCGGGAGTGAGACCCAGTACTTC.

The rearrangement links TRBV19 to TRBJ1-3; D unresolved. V lost 3 bases and J lost 3, with 9 bases in between. Germline CDR1 LNHDA, CDR2 SQIVND (reference sequence). CDR3 length equals 14 residues. CDR3 sequence: CASSIGVRGNTIYF. The CDR3 coding sequence is TGTGCCAGTAGTATTGGAGTTCGTGGAAACACCATATATTTT.

The chain combines TRBV28 with TRBJ1-5, with D hard to call. This CDR3 has 13 amino acids. CDR1 and CDR2 (germline): MDHEN, SYDVKM. V was trimmed by 10 bases and J by 3 bases, leaving 13 bases between them. In nucleotides, the CDR3 is TGTGCCATCCGGGCGAGGACCAATCAGCCCCAGCATTTT. Translating it yields CAIRARTNQPQHF. Looking up the rest from reference TRBV28 and TRBJ1-5 gives the full variable domain: DVKVTQSSRYLVKRTGEKVFLECVQDMDHENMFWYRQDPGLGLRLIYFSYDVKMKEKGDIPEGYSVSREKKERFSLILESASTNQTSMYLCAIRARTNQPQHFGDGTRLSIL.

The V gene is TRBV29-1, the J gene TRBJ1-2, with TRBD1 matching over 9 bases. Germline lookup yields CDR1 SQVTM and CDR2 ANQGSEA. CDR3 length: 14 residues. The V segment lost 3 bases and the J segment 8 bases; nucleotides outside the gene matches: 10. Here the CDR3 reads CSVDTGTGKEGYTF. CDR3 DNA: TGCAGCGTTGATACCGGGACAGGGAAGGAGGGCTACACCTTC. Supplemented by reference TRBV29-1 and TRBJ1-2, the full variable domain reads SAVISQKPSRDICQRGTSLTIQCQVDSQVTMMFWYRQQPGQSLTLIATANQGSEATYESGFVIDKFPISRPNLTFSTLTVSNMSPEDSSIYLCSVDTGTGKEGYTFGSGTRLTVV.

The rearrangement links TRBV6-1 to TRBJ2-3, with D unclear. The V end was cut by 1 base, the J end by 5 bases, with 4 bases between. Germline CDR1 and CDR2: MNHNS and SASEGT. This CDR3 region has 12 residues. This chain's CDR3 is CASSEGVDTQYF. DNA for the CDR3: TGTGCCAGCAGTGAAGGGGTAGATACGCAGTATTTT.

The chain employs TRBV30 and TRBJ2-5; TRBD1 might be the D (5 bases). Trimming removed 2 bases from V and 3 bases from J, with 7 bases in between. The CDR3 is made up of 12 amino acids. Germline CDR1 is GTSNPN and CDR2 is SVGIG (reference sequence). For the CDR3, the DNA is TGTGCCTGGAGTAGGGGTGAAGAGACCCAGTACTTC. Translation: CAWSRGEETQYF.

The genes are TRBV5-4 and TRBJ2-1; D remains unclear. V lost 4 bases and J lost 6, with 11 bases in between. This CDR3 comprises 13 residues. The germline CDR1 and CDR2 sequences are SGHNT and YYREEE (reference sequence). CDR3 coding DNA: TGTGCCAGCAGCCCCTTGGATTTCAATGAGCAGTTCTTC. Residues: CASSPLDFNEQFF.

V usage is TRBV19 and J usage is TRBJ1-4; TRBD1 agrees at 9 bases. The CDR3 consists of 15 residues. Germline trimming cut 6 bases from V and 5 bases from J; bases unmatched to any gene: 7. Germline V CDR1 and CDR2: LNHDA, SQIVND (reference sequence). The CDR3 here is CASSTSGTGNEKLFF. CDR3 sequence (DNA): TGTGCCAGTAGCACATCCGGGACAGGGAATGAAAAACTGTTTTTT.

The V call is TRBV5-6, the J call TRBJ1-2; 7 nucleotides line up with TRBD1. Germline CDR1 reads SGHDT; CDR2 reads YYEEEE. The V segment lost 2 bases and the J segment 4 bases; nucleotides outside the gene matches: 5. This CDR3 spans 14 amino acids. DNA for the CDR3: TGTGCCAGCAGCTTACCGGGACAGCCCTATGGCTACACCTTC. Its translation is CASSLPGQPYGYTF. The full variable domain, completed using reference TRBV5-6 and TRBJ1-2, is DAGVTQSPTHLIKTRGQQVTLRCSPKSGHDTVSWYQQALGQGPQFIFQYYEEEERQRGNFPDRFSGHQFPNYSSELNVNALLLGDSALYLCASSLPGQPYGYTFGSGTRLTVV.

The rearrangement uses TRBV30 and TRBJ2-5; D unresolved. CDR1 GTSNPN and CDR2 SVGIG come from the germline V gene (reference sequence). V was trimmed by 0 bases and J by 2 bases, leaving 13 bases between them. This CDR3 spans 15 amino acids. CDR3 sequence reads: CAWSVPAETQETQYF. The CDR3, as DNA: TGTGCCTGGAGTGTGCCGGCGGAAACTCAAGAGACCCAGTACTTC.

The chain couples TRBV7-9 to TRBJ2-3; D assignment may be TRBD1 or TRBD2 (5 bases each). The CDR3 spans 12 residues. Between the trimmed V and J ends, which lost 4 bases and 5 bases, there was a span of 7 bases. Per the germline V gene, CDR1 is SEHNR and CDR2 is FQNEAQ (reference sequence). DNA for the CDR3: TGTGCCAGCAGCTGGGACGGAGATACGCAGTATTTT. Translating gives CASSWDGDTQYF.

This chain links TRBV5-1 with TRBJ2-1; the D is unclear. The CDR3 runs to 15 residues. The germline V gene has CDR1 SGHRS and CDR2 YFSETQ. V was cut by 0 bases and J by 4 bases, with 11 bases left in between. CDR3 coding DNA: TGCGCCAGCAGCTTGGCCCCAGGCGCATACAATGAGCAGTTCTTC. Its protein product is CASSLAPGAYNEQFF.

V gene TRBV27 combines with J gene TRBJ1-2, with D perhaps TRBD1 (5 bases). The V end was cut by 6 bases, the J end by 5 bases, with 10 bases between. This CDR3 has 12 amino acids. CDR1 is MNHEY and CDR2 is SMNVEV in the germline V gene (reference sequence). The CDR3 region has the DNA TGTGCCAGCAGATCCTCAGGGTATGGCTACACCTTC. Residues: CASRSSGYGYTF.

V is TRBV7-9 and J is TRBJ2-5, with 12 bases identical to TRBD1. Looked up from germline, CDR1 is SEHNR and CDR2 is FQNEAQ (reference sequence). CDR3 size: 15 residues. Trimming removed 4 bases from V and 1 base from J; junction bases left unmatched: 1. The CDR3 DNA follows: TGTGCCAGCAGCTCGGGACAGGGGGCCCAAGAGACCCAGTACTTC. It specifies CASSSGQGAQETQYF.

This sequence joins TRBV5-4 and TRBJ2-1, with TRBD2 matching over 7 bases. V was pared by 0 bases and J by 0 bases, with 3 bases of the junction left unmatched. Germline V CDR1 and CDR2: SGHNT, YYREEE (reference sequence). This CDR3 is built from 16 residues. The CDR3 nucleotides read TGTGCCAGCAGCTTGGGGGGCGGGAGCTCCTACAATGAGCAGTTCTTC. Its translation is CASSLGGGSSYNEQFF.

The chain recombines TRBV2 with TRBJ2-5; possibly TRBD2 for D (5 bases). V was cut by 6 bases and J by 3 bases, with 5 bases left in between. Looked up from germline, CDR1 is SNHLY and CDR2 is FYNNEI. The length of the CDR3 is 11 residues. This CDR3 is CASRREETQYF. DNA for the CDR3: TGTGCCAGCAGGAGGGAAGAGACCCAGTACTTC.

The V and J genes are TRBV6-4 and TRBJ2-3; 16 bases map to TRBD2. The J segment lost 6 bases and the V segment lost 3 bases, leaving 3 bases of the junction unmatched. This CDR3 region has 16 residues. Looked up from germline, CDR1 is MRHNA and CDR2 is SNTAGT. CDR3 nucleotides: TGTGCCAGCAGTGAGGGACTAGCGGGGGGGCCGGATACGCAGTATTTT. The encoded protein is CASSEGLAGGPDTQYF.

A remark on this clone: The junction does not match germline at one end; this may be a read error. The chain carries TRBV28 and TRBJ2-4; maybe TRBD2 (6 bases). Germline loops: CDR1 MDHEN, CDR2 SYDVKM. The CDR3 consists of 13 residues. The CDR3 DNA reads as TGTGCCAGCAGTCCAACGGACCCGGGACTGTCGGTCTTC. Amino acid sequence: CASSPTDPGLSVF. The full variable domain, rest sourced from reference TRBV28 and TRBJ2-4, is DVKVTQSSRYLVKRTGEKVFLECVQDMDHENMFWYRQDPGLGLRLIYFSYDVKMKEKGDIPEGYSVSREKKERFSLILESASTNQTSMYLCASSPTDPGLSVFGAGTRLSVL.

V is TRBV15 and J is TRBJ1-1; 7 positions match TRBD1. There are 14 residues in the CDR3. The V gene's germline CDR1 is LNHNV and CDR2 YYDKDF (reference sequence). Trimming at V came to 5 bases and at J to 8 bases, leaving 11 bases not matched to a gene. The chain's CDR3 is CATSRGGGGLEAFF. The CDR3 nucleotides are TGTGCCACCAGCCGAGGGGGAGGGGGCCTCGAAGCTTTCTTT.

The chain links TRBV4-2 to TRBJ1-3, with no clear D. The germline V gene has CDR1 LGHNA and CDR2 YNFKEQ. V shed 1 base and J shed 2 bases, with 12 bases lying between them. This CDR3 has 16 amino acids. The CDR3 DNA follows: TGTGCCAGCAGCCAAGCCGCCACAGACCCTGGAAACACCATATATTTT. Translated, it gives CASSQAATDPGNTIYF.

This clone was seen once. The V gene is TRBV4-3, the J gene TRBJ2-2; 7 nucleotides agree with TRBD2. V shed 6 bases and J 3 bases; nucleotides not matched to a gene: 7. Germline assignment: CDR1 LGHNA and CDR2 YSLEER. The CDR3 is made up of 15 amino acids. CDR3 sequence reads: CASSLAGAYTGELFF. In nucleotides, the CDR3 is TGCGCCAGCAGTCTTGCGGGAGCTTACACCGGGGAGCTGTTTTTT.

The rearrangement uses TRBV7-9 and TRBJ2-2, with D maybe TRBD2 (6 bases). The germline gives CDR1 SEHNR, CDR2 FQNEAQ (reference sequence). CDR3 length equals 16 residues. The V and J ends lost 2 bases and 0 bases respectively, with 10 bases between them. Here the CDR3 DNA reads TGTGCCAGCAGCTTATGGTCGGGGGCGAACACCGGGGAGCTGTTTTTT. It encodes CASSLWSGANTGELFF.

This sequence joins TRBV7-9 and TRBJ1-6; 9 nucleotides align to TRBD1. This CDR3 comprises 14 residues. Germline lookup yields CDR1 SEHNR and CDR2 FQNEAQ (reference sequence). The junction had 2 bases not matched to a gene; V was cut back by 3 bases and J by 8 bases. CDR3 sequence reads: CASSLGQGYSPLHF. Written as DNA, the CDR3 is TGTGCCAGCAGCTTGGGACAGGGATATTCACCCCTCCACTTT.

The chain is built from TRBV5-1 and TRBJ2-3; 10 bases are a match to TRBD2. The CDR3 length is 15 residues. Germline V gives CDR1 SGHRS, CDR2 YFSETQ. Losses at the gene ends were 8 bases for V and 1 base for J; bases not matched to a gene: 7. In DNA, the CDR3 is TGCGCCAGTGACCTAGCGGGAGAGGGCACAGATACGCAGTATTTT. It is translated as CASDLAGEGTDTQYF.

This clone appeared a single time. The CDR3 sequence is CASSVGAGMETQYF. DNA of the CDR3: TGTGCCAGCAGCGTAGGTGCAGGGATGGAGACCCAGTACTTC. The rearrangement joins TRBV9 to TRBJ2-5; D might be TRBD1 (5 bases). The CDR3 consists of 14 residues. Trimming removed 0 bases from V and 5 bases from J, with 11 bases in between. Germline CDR1 reads SGDLS; CDR2 reads YYNGEE.

The V call is TRBV9, the J call TRBJ1-1; no clear D. The CDR3 totals 15 residues. CDR1 and CDR2 (germline): SGDLS, YYNGEE. The V end lost 1 base, the J end lost 5 bases, and 15 bases lay between the germline ends. The CDR3 reads CASSVSDSRTTEAFF. The DNA for the CDR3 is TGTGCCAGCAGCGTATCCGACTCCCGGACTACTGAAGCTTTCTTT.